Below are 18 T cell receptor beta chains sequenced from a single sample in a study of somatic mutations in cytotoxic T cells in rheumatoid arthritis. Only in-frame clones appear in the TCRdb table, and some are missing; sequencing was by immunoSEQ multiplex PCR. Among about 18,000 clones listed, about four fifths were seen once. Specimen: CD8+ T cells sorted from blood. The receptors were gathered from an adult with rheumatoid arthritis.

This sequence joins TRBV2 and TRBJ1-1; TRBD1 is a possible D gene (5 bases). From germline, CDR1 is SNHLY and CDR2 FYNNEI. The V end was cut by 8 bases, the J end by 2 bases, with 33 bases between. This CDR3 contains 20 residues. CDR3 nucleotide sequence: TGTGCCAGCGCCGGGGACCCGTGGGAGCTTCGGACGAACGTAAACACTGAAGCTTTCTTT. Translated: CASAGDPWELRTNVNTEAFF.

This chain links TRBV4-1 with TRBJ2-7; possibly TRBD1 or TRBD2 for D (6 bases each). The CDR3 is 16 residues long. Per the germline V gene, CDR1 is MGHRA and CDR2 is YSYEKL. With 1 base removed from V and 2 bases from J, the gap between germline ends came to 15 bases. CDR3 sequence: CASSQVGTGRPYEQYF. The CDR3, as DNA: TGCGCCAGCAGCCAAGTAGGTACAGGGAGGCCCTACGAGCAGTACTTC.

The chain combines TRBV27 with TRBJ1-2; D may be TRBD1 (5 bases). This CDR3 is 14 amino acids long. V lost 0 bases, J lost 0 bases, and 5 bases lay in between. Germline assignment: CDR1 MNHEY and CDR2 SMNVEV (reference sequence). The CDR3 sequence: CASSLSGANYGYTF. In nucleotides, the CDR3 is TGTGCCAGCAGTTTATCAGGGGCTAACTATGGCTACACCTTC.

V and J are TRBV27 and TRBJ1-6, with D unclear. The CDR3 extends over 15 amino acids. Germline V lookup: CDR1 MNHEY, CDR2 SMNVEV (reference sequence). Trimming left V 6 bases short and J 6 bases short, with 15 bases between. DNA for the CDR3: TGTGCCAGCAGCCCCTTATCGACGAGTAATTCACCCCTCCACTTT. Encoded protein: CASSPLSTSNSPLHF.

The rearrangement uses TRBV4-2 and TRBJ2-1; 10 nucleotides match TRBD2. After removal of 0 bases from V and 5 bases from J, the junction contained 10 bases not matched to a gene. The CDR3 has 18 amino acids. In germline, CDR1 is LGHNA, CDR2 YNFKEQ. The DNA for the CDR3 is TGTGCCAGCAGCCAAGACGCGAGCGGGGGGGCCCTCCACAATGAGCAGTTCTTC. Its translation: CASSQDASGGALHNEQFF.

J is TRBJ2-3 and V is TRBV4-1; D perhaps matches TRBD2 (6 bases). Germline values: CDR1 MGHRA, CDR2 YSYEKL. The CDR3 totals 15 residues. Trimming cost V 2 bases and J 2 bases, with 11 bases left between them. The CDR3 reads CASSQLGLLTDTQYF. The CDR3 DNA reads TGCGCCAGCAGCCAATTGGGACTGCTCACAGATACGCAGTATTTT.

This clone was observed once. In DNA form, the CDR3 reads TGTGCCAGCAGCCAAAACCCCAATGAGCAGTTCTTC. It codes for CASSQNPNEQFF. The V gene is TRBV11-2, the J gene TRBJ2-1, with unresolved D. This CDR3 has 12 amino acids. The V gene's germline CDR1 is SGHAT and CDR2 FQNNGV. Between the trimmed V and J ends, which lost 5 bases and 6 bases, there was a span of 8 bases.

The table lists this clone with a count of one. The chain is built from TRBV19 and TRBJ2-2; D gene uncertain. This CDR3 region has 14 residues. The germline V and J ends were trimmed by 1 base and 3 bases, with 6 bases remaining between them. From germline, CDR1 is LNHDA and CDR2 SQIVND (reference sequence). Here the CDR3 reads CASSIALDTGELFF. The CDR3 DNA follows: TGTGCCAGTAGTATAGCGCTCGACACCGGGGAGCTGTTTTTT.

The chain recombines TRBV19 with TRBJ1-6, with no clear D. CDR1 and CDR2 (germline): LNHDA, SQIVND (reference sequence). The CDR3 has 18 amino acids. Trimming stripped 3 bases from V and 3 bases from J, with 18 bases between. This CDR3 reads CASSMWTQAEGYNSPLHF. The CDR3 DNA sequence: TGTGCCAGTAGTATGTGGACGCAGGCTGAAGGCTATAATTCACCCCTCCACTTT. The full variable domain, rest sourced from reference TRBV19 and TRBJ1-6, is DGGITQSPKYLFRKEGQNVTLSCEQNLNHDAMYWYRQDPGQGLRLIYYSQIVNDFQKGDIAEGYSVSREKKESFPLTVTSAQKNPTAFYLCASSMWTQAEGYNSPLHFGNGTRLTVT.

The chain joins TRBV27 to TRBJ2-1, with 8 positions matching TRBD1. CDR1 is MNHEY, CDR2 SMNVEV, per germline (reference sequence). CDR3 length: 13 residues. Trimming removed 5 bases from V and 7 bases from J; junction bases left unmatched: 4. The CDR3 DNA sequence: TGTGCCAGCAGTCCAAACAGGGGGAATGAGCAGTTCTTC. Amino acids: CASSPNRGNEQFF.

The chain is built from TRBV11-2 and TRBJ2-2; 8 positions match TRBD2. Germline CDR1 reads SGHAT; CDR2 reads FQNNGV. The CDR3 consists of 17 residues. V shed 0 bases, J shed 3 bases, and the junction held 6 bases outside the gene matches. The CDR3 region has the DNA TGTGCCAGCAGCTTAGATCCACGGGGGGGTCACACCGGGGAGCTGTTTTTT. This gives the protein CASSLDPRGGHTGELFF.

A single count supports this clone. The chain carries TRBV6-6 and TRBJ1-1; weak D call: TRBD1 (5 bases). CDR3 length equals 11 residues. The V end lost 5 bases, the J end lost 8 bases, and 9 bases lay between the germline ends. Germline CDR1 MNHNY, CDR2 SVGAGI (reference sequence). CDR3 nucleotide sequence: TGTGCCAGCAGTGCCACAGGAGAAGCTTTCTTT. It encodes CASSATGEAFF.

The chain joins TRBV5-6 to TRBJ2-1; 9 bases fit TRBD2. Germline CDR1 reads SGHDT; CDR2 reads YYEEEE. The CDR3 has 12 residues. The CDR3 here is CATGLADNEQFF. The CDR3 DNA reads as TGTGCTACGGGACTAGCTGACAATGAGCAGTTCTTC.

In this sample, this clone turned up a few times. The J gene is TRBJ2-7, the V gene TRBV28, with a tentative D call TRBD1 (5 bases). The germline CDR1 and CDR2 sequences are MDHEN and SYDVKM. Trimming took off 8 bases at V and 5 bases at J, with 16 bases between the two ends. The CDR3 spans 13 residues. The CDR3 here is CASLSQEFHEQYF. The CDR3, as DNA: TGTGCCAGCCTCTCACAGGAATTCCACGAGCAGTACTTC.

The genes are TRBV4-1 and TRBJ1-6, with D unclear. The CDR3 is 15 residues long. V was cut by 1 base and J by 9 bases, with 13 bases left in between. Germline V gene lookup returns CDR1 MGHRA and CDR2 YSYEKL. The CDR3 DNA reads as TGCGCCAGCAGCCAAGTTCTGCCAGGTGGTTCACCCCTCCACTTT. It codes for CASSQVLPGGSPLHF.

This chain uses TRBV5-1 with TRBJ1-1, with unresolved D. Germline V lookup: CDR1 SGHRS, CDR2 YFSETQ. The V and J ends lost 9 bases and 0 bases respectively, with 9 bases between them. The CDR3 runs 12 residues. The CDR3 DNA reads TGCGCCACATTCCCCTTGAACACTGAAGCTTTCTTT. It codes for CATFPLNTEAFF. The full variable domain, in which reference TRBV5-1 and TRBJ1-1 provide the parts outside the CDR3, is KAGVTQTPRYLIKTRGQQVTLSCSPISGHRSVSWYQQTPGQGLQFLFEYFSETQRNKGNFPGRFSGRQFSNSRSEMNVSTLELGDSALYLCATFPLNTEAFFGQGTRLTVV.

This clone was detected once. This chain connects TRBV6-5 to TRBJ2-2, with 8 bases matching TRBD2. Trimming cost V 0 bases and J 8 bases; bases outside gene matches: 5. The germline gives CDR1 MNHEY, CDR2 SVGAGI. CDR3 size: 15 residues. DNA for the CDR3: TGTGCCAGCAGTTACTCCGGGGGGGCCGATGGGGAGCTGTTTTTT. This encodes CASSYSGGADGELFF.

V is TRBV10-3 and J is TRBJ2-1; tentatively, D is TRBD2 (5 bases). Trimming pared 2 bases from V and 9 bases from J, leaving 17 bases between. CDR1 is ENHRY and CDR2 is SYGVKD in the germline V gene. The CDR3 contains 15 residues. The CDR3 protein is CAISEPGARTGEQFF. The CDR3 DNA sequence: TGTGCCATCAGTGAGCCAGGTGCGCGGACTGGTGAGCAGTTCTTC.